This note documents a single T cell receptor (beta chain) sequence. Germline CDR1 SGDLS, CDR2 YYNGEE. J was trimmed by 6 bases and V by 4 bases; bases with no gene match: 7. The CDR3 length is 14 residues. This table comes from immunoSEQ multiplex PCR, and its TCRdb copy is limited to in-frame clones, with some not included. Here the sample spans about 140,000 clones, 70% to 85% being singletons. This entry belongs to a study of blood T cell repertoires in COVID-19. This rearrangement joins TRBV9 to TRBJ1-1; 9 bases agree with TRBD1. What was sequenced was PBMCs or T cells enriched from blood (not recorded which). The sequence was collected from a woman aged 18-30 years who had been exposed to COVID-19. DNA of the CDR3: TGTGCCAGCAGCACAGGGGGCGCGTCGGCTGAAGCTTTCTTT. It specifies CASSTGGASAEAFF.